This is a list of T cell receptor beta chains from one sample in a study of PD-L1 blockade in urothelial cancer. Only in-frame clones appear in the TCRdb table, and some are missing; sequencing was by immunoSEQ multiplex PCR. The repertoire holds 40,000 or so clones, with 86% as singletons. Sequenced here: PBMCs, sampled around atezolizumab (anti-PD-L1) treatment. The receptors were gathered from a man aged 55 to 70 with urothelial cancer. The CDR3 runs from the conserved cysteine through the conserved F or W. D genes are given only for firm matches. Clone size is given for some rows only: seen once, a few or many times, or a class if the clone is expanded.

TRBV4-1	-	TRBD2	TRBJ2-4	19	TGCGCCAGCAGACCCGAACTAGCGGGGGGAACTATAGCCAAAAACATTCAGTACTTC	CASRPELAGGTIAKNIQYF
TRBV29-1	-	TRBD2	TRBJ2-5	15	TGCAGCGTTCGTCCTAGCGGGAGTTGGGGAGAGACCCAGTACTTC	CSVRPSGSWGETQYF
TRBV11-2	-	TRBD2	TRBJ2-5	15	TGTGCCAGCAGCTGGATACTAGCGGGGGGAGAGACCCAGTACTTC	CASSWILAGGETQYF
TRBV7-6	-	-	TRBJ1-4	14	TGTGCCAGCAGCTTAGCTCAACGGAGCGAAAAACTGTTTTTT	CASSLAQRSEKLFF
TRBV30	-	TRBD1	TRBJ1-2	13	TGTGCCTGGAGTGTACGGACAGGGCATGGCTACACCTTC	CAWSVRTGHGYTF
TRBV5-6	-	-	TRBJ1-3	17	TGTGCCAGCAGGGACGGTATACGGCAGGGTGCTGGAAACACCATATATTTT	CASRDGIRQGAGNTIYF
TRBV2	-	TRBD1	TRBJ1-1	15	TGTGCCAGCAGCTTAGGACAGGGGGCCAACACTGAAGCTTTCTTT	CASSLGQGANTEAFF
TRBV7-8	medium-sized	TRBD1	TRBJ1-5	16	TGTGCCAGCAGCTTACACTCAAGACAGGGGAATCAGCCCCAGCATTTT	CASSLHSRQGNQPQHF
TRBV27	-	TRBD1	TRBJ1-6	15	TGTGCCAGCAGTTTATCAGGGGGCTCTGGTTCACCCCTCCACTTT	CASSLSGGSGSPLHF
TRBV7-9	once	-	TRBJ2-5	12	TGTGCCAGCAGCCCCGGAGGGTCAGCCCAGTACTTC	CASSPGGSAQYF
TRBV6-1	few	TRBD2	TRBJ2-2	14	TGTGCCAGCAGTGAAAATCGGGGGGCCGGGGAGCTGTTTTTT	CASSENRGAGELFF
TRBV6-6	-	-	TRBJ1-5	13	TGTGCCAGCAGTCAGGGCTGGAATCAGCCCCAGCATTTT	CASSQGWNQPQHF
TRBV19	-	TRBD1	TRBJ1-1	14	TGTGCCAGTAGCGCCGGACAGGCCAACACTGAAGCTTTCTTT	CASSAGQANTEAFF
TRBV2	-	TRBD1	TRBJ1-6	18	TGTGCCAGCAGTGTAGGCAGGGGGCGGAGTGGAGGTCAGTCACCCCTCCACTTT	CASSVGRGRSGGQSPLHF
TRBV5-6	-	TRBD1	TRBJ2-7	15	TGTGCCAGCAGCTGGGGGACAGGGCAACTCTACGAGCAGTACTTC	CASSWGTGQLYEQYF
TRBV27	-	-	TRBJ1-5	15	TGTGCCAGCAGTCCCGCGCCGAATAGCAATCAGCCCCAGCATTTT	CASSPAPNSNQPQHF
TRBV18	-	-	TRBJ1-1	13	TGTGCCAAAGCATACAGGGTAAACACTGAAGCTTTCTTT	CAKAYRVNTEAFF
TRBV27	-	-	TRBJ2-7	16	TGTGCCAGCAGTTTATATGTCGGGAAGGGTGGGGACGAGCAGTACTTC	CASSLYVGKGGDEQYF
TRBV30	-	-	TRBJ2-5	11	TGTGCCTGGACGCAGCAAGAGACCCAGTACTTC	CAWTQQETQYF
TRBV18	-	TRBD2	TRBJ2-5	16	TGTGCCAGCTCCCCGGGACTAGCTTTGTTACAAGAGACCCAGTACTTC	CASSPGLALLQETQYF
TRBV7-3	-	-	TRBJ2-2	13	TGTGCCAGCAGCTCGGACTACACCGGGGAGCTGTTTTTT	CASSSDYTGELFF
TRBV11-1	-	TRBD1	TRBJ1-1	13	TGTGCCAGCACCCAGGGAAGGACAGGACCTCCTTTCTTT	CASTQGRTGPPFF
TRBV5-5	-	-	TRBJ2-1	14	TGTGCCAGCAGCCCCTGGACTCCTCAGAATGAGCAGTTCTTC	CASSPWTPQNEQFF
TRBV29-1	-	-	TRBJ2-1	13	TGCAGCGTTGACGTCGGGGGACACAATGAGCAGTTCTTC	CSVDVGGHNEQFF
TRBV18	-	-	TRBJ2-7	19	TGTGCCAGCTCACCACTCCGACAAGGCGGAGGGGGCAGTAGTTACGAGCAGTACTTC	CASSPLRQGGGGSSYEQYF
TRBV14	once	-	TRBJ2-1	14	TGTGCCAGCAGCCCCCCACTTAGCGCCAATGAGCAGTTCTTC	CASSPPLSANEQFF
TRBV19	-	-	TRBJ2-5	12	TGTGCCAGTAGTGTCAGGGGAGAGACCCAGTACTTC	CASSVRGETQYF
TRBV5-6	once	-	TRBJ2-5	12	TGTGCCAGCAGCTCACAGTGGGAGACCCAGTACTTC	CASSSQWETQYF